The present TCR beta chain was sequenced within a study of graft-versus-host responses after intestinal transplantation. On this clone: What it recognizes is unknown.

The assay was immunoSEQ multiplex PCR, and TCRdb's table has in-frame clones only and misses some. The repertoire holds 90,000 to 120,000 clones, approximately 90% seen once, with 0.6% to 0.8% in the top ten. Germline lookup yields CDR1 SGHRS and CDR2 YFSETQ. CDR3 length: 15 residues. The ends lost 5 bases at V and 6 bases at J; junction bases unmatched: 8. Here the sequenced sample was unstimulated CD4+ T cells sorted from spleen or lymph node cells, taken before transplant. The clonotype was recovered from a human donor who was the organ donor for an intestinal transplant. This chain uses TRBV5-1 with TRBJ1-6; 7 bases are a match to TRBD1. The CDR3 DNA reads TGCGCCAGCAGAGAGACAGGGTACCCTAATTCACCCCTCCACTTT. Amino acids: CASRETGYPNSPLHF.